This record covers a single T cell receptor beta chain. Its antigen has not been determined. It has no much larger one-base neighbor in the sample; base qualities were not kept. About 20-55 mg of tumor tissue was diced and typically yielded more than 3 ug of DNA. The study profiled bulk TCR beta-chain repertoires in matched peripheral blood, tumor and adjacent normal breast tissue taken from approximately 16 patients with early-stage breast cancer. Following resection, visually identified tumor tissue was excised and transferred into prechilled RNAlater. Tumor tissue (about 18-50 mg) was diced and homogenized in RLTplus buffer with beta-mercaptoethanol and antifoaming agent using a TissueLyser II. The Qiagen AllPrep DNA/RNA Mini kit was used for genomic DNA extraction. CDR1 and CDR2 were assigned from the germline V gene as SGHRS and YFSETQ. Trimming costs V 4 bases and J 0 bases, and their ends lie 16 bases apart. From the cysteine up to the phenylalanine, the CDR3 has a length of 16 residues. Solely the CDR3 DNA is kept, with 48 bases framed from the first base.

Each sample was amplified in two independent genomic DNA replicates, using about 0.47 ug for blood and 1.5 ug for tumor or normal breast. Following the manufacturer's instructions, the ImmunoSeq Intro kit was used to carry out TCRB sequencing on genomic DNA. The multiplex PCR ran for around 30 cycles using proprietary primers and spike-in control sequences for absolute quantification. Single-end 150-bp reads were used to sequence an 87-bp fragment covering the CDR3 and the flanking V and J genes. Seven samples, each with two replicates, were multiplexed per lane of an Illumina MiSeq using version 3.0 chemistry. From the authors' description of their analysis: Raw data were processed with the vendor's proprietary pipeline, and both replicates were merged into a single result per sample. Clonotypes were defined as productive rearrangements sharing the V-gene family, CDR3 amino acid sequence and J-gene segment. To compute clonality, the normalized Shannon entropy (Pielou evenness) of TCRB abundances was subtracted from 1. To estimate T cell density, the total number of templates was divided by the input cell count, which was inferred from how much DNA went in. Recon, run with its default parameters, was used to estimate overall repertoire diversity and clonality. A clonotype counted as tumor-enriched if its abundance in tumor exceeded 0.1% and was at least 32-fold higher than its abundance in normal breast. This is the immuneACCESS table as TCRdb keeps it, with only in-frame sequences that have V and J called. A part of the clones is gone; compared with another copy, unresolved V genes explain less than half, and the rest is unexplained. That table gives V, J and clone size, and the DNA gave D and trimming. The sample profile shows around 30,000 clones; 74% of them were found once. The ten largest clones represent around 10% of the sample.

This entry is derived from a study of early stage breast cancer tumors (dated by TCRdb to 2017 to 2019). With regard to the full study: Of the approximately 15 invasive breast tumors, about a dozen were found to be estrogen receptor-positive, progesterone receptor-positive and HER2-negative. Across all samples, roughly 2,800,000 templates representing 1,097,674 unique clonotypes were detected. A read coverage of roughly 10-fold per sample was achieved on average. Of the approximately 12 ER+/PR+/HER2- tumors, eight were classified as invasive ductal carcinomas and four as invasive lobular carcinomas. The study at large found these results: Sequencing bulk genomic DNA from unsorted cells could not capture chain pairing or functional markers like CD4, CD8 and FOXP3. The small cohort size prevented analysis by tumor subtype. Greater similarity was observed between blood and normal breast repertoires than between blood and tumor repertoires, and tumor was distinguished from normal in about 85% of the 16 patients when each tissue was compared with blood. Enriched TCRB sequences shared across patients were found to be mostly commonly generated sequences that were unlikely to play an important role in the tumor microenvironment. Tumors showed about 2.5-fold higher T cell density and higher clonality than adjacent normal breast tissue.

The V and J segments used are TRBV5-1 and TRBJ1-2; no D gene is confidently identified. This clonotype was obtained from a person aged 25 to 40 with breast cancer. Sequenced sample: breast tumor tissue. The DNA is as follows: TGCGCCAGCAGCGGAGGCCACTCTTCCACTAACTATGGCTACACCTTC. Its translation reads: CASSGGHSSTNYGYTF.